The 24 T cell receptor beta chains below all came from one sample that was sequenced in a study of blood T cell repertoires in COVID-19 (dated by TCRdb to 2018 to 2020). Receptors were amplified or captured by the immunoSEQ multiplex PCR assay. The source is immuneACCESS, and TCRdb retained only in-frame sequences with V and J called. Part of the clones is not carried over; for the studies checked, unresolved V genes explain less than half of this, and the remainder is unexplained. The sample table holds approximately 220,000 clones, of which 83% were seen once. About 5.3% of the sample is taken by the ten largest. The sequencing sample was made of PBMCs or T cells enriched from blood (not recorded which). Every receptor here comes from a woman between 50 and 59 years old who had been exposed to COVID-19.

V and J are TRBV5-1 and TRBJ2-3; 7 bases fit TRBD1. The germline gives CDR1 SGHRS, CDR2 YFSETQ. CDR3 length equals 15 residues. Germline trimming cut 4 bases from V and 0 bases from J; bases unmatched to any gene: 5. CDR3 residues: CASSDEGASTDTQYF. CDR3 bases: TGCGCCAGCAGCGATGAGGGGGCTAGCACAGATACGCAGTATTTT. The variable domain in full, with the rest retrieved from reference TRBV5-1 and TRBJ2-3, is KAGVTQTPRYLIKTRGQQVTLSCSPISGHRSVSWYQQTPGQGLQFLFEYFSETQRNKGNFPGRFSGRQFSNSRSEMNVSTLELGDSALYLCASSDEGASTDTQYFGPGTRLTVL.

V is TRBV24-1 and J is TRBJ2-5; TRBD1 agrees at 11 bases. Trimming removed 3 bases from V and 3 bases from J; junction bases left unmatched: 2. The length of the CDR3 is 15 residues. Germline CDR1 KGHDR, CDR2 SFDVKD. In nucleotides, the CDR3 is TGTGCCACCAGTGATGGACAGGGGGCGGAAGAGACCCAGTACTTC. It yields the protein CATSDGQGAEETQYF.

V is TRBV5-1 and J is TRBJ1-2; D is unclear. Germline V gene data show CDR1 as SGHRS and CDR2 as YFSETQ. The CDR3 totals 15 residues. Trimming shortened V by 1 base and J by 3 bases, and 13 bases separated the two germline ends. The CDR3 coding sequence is TGCGCCAGCAGCTTGAGTAGTGGAGGGTACTATGGCTACACCTTC. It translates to CASSLSSGGYYGYTF.

The CDR3 loop reads CASSGTGDNTEAFF. CDR3 coding DNA: TGTGCCAGCAGCGGGACAGGGGACAACACTGAAGCTTTCTTT. The genes are TRBV9 and TRBJ1-1; 9 bases map to TRBD1. The CDR3 runs to 14 residues. With 3 bases clipped from V and 2 bases from J, the junction kept 2 bases outside the gene matches. The germline gives CDR1 SGDLS, CDR2 YYNGEE.

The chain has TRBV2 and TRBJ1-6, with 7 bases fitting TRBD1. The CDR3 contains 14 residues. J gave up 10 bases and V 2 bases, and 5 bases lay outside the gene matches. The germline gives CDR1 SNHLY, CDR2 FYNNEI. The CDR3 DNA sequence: TGTGCCAGCAGTGAAAGGGGGCGAGAATCACCCCTCCACTTT. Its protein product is CASSERGRESPLHF.

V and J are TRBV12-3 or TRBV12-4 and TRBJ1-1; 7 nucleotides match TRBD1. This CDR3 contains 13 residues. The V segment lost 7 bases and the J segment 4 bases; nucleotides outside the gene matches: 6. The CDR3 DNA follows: TGTGCCAGCACGTCGCAGGGGGGCACTGAAGCTTTCTTT. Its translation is CASTSQGGTEAFF.

The CDR3 bases are TGTGCCAGCAGTTTTATTGGAAACACCATATATTTT. Its protein product is CASSFIGNTIYF. V usage is TRBV3-1 (or the pseudogene TRBV3-2) and J usage is TRBJ1-3; D unclear. V dropped 6 bases and J dropped 3 bases, with 6 bases sitting between them. The CDR3 length is 12 residues. Germline V gene data show CDR1 as LGHDT and CDR2 as YNNKEL (reference sequence).

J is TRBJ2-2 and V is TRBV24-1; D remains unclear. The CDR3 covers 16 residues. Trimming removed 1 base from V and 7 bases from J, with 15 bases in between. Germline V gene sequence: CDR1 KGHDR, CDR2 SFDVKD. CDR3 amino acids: CATSDFRRSGGGELFF. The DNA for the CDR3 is TGTGCCACCAGTGATTTTAGACGGTCGGGTGGCGGGGAGCTGTTTTTT.

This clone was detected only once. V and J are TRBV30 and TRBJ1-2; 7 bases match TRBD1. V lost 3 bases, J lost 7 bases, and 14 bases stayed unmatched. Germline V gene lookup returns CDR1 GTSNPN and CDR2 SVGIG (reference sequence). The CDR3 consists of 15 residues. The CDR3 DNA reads TGTGCCTGGAGGCGTTATCGGCAGGGGGTCACTGGCTACACCTTC. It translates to CAWRRYRQGVTGYTF. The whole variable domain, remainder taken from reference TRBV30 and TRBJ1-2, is SQTIHQWPATLVQPVGSPLSLECTVEGTSNPNLYWYRQAAGRGLQLLFYSVGIGQISSEVPQNLSASRPQDRQFILSSKKLLLSDSGFYLCAWRRYRQGVTGYTFGSGTRLTVV.

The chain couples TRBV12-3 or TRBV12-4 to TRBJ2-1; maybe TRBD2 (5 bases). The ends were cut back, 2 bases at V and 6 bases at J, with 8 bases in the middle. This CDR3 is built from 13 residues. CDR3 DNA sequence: TGTGCCAGCAGTTTACGGGGAGTCAATGAGCAGTTCTTC. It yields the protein CASSLRGVNEQFF.

The CDR3 region is CASSPLPISGNTIYF. Written as DNA, the CDR3 is TGTGCCAGCTCACCTCTACCGATCTCTGGAAACACCATATATTTT. J is TRBJ1-3 and V is TRBV18; no clear D gene. CDR1 KGHSH and CDR2 LQKENI come from the germline V gene. V shed 3 bases and J shed 0 bases, with 9 bases lying between them. The CDR3 runs 15 residues.

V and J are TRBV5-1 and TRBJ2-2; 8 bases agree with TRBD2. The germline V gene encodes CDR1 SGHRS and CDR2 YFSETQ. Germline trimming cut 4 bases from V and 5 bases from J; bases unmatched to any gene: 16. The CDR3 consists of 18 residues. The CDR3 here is CASSRFYSGAPGTGELFF. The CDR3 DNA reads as TGCGCCAGCAGCCGTTTTTATAGCGGGGCACCTGGAACCGGGGAGCTGTTTTTT. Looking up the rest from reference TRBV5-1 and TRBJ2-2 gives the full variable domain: KAGVTQTPRYLIKTRGQQVTLSCSPISGHRSVSWYQQTPGQGLQFLFEYFSETQRNKGNFPGRFSGRQFSNSRSEMNVSTLELGDSALYLCASSRFYSGAPGTGELFFGEGSRLTVL.

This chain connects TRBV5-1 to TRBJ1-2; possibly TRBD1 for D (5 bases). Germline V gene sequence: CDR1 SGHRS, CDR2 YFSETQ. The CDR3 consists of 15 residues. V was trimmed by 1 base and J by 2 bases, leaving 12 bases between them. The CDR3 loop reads CASSLLGTNNYGYTF. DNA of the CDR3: TGCGCCAGCAGCTTGTTGGGGACTAACAACTATGGCTACACCTTC.

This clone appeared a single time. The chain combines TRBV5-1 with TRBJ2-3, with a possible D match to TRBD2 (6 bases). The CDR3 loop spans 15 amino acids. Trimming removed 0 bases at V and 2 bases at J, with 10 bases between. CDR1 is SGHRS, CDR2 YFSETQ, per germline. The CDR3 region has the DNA TGCGCCAGCAGCTTGGCGGGGGACCCCACAGATACGCAGTATTTT. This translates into CASSLAGDPTDTQYF.

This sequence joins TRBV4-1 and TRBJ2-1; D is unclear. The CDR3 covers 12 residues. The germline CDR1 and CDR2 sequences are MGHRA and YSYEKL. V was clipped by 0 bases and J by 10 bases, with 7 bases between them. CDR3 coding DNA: TGCGCCAGCAGCCAAGATCTGAGGGAGCAGTTCTTC. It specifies CASSQDLREQFF.

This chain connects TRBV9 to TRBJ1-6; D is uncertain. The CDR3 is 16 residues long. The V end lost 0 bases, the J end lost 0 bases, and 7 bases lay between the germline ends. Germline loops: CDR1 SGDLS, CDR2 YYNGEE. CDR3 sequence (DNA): TGTGCCAGCAGCGTAGAGCCGGGCTCCTATAATTCACCCCTCCACTTT. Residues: CASSVEPGSYNSPLHF.

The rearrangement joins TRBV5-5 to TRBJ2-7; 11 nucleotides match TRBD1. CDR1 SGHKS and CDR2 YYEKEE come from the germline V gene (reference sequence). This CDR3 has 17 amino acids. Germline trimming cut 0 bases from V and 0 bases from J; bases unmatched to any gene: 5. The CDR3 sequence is CASSLVGTGGNSYEQYF. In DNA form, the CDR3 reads TGTGCCAGCAGCTTGGTTGGGACAGGGGGGAACTCCTACGAGCAGTACTTC.

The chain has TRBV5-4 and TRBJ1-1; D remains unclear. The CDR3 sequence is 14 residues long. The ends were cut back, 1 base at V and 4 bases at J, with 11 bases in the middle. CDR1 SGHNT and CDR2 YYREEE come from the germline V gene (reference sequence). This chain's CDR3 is CASSLTRGATEAFF. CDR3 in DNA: TGTGCCAGCAGCTTGACGCGGGGAGCCACTGAAGCTTTCTTT.

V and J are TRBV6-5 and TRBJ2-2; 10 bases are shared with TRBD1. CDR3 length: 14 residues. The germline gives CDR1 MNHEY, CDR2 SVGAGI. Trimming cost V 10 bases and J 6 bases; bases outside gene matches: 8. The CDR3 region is CATRRDRGAGELFF. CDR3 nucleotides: TGTGCCACCCGCCGGGACAGGGGTGCCGGGGAGCTGTTTTTT.

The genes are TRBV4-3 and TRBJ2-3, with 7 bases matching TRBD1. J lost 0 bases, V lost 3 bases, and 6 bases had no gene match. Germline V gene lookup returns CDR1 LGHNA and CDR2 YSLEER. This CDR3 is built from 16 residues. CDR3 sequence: CASSQGQTPSTDTQYF. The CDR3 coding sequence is TGCGCCAGCAGCCAGGGACAGACTCCTAGCACAGATACGCAGTATTTT.

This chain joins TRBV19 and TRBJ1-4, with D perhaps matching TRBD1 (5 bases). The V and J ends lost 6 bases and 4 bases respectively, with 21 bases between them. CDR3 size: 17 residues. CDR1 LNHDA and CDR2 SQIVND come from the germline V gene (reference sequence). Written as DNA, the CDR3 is TGTGCCAGTAGCCCTCTCCGGTGGGGCCCGTTTAATGAAAAACTGTTTTTT. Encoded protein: CASSPLRWGPFNEKLFF.

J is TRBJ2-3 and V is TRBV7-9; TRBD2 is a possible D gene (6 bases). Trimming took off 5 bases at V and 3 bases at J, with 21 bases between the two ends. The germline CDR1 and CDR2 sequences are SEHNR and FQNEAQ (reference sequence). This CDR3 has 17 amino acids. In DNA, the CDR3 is TGTGCCAGCAGCCCGTTAGAGGAGGGGCGGAGGACAGATACGCAGTATTTT. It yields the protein CASSPLEEGRRTDTQYF.

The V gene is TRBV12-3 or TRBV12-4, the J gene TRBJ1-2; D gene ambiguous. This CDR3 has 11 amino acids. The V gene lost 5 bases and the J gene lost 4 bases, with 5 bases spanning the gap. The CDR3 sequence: CASSDTYGYTF. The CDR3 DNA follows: TGTGCCAGCAGTGACACCTATGGCTACACCTTC.

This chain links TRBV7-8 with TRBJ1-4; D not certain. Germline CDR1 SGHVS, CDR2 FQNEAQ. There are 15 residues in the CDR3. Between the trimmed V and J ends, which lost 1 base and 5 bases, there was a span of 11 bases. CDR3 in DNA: TGTGCCAGCAGCTTAGAAAGGGCGGGAAATGAAAAACTGTTTTTT. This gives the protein CASSLERAGNEKLFF.